The next 28 T cell receptor beta chains were all read from a single sample in a study of technical replicates of blood from a handful of donors. Using immunoSEQ multiplex PCR, the repertoire was profiled, and TCRdb retains in-frame clones only, with some absent. The sample lists more than 90,000 clones; 95% were seen once. The source material was T cells isolated from PBMCs. These TCRs come from a human donor in good health.

The genes are TRBV9 and TRBJ2-1, with TRBD2 identical over 8 bases. This CDR3 comprises 16 residues. V was clipped by 0 bases and J by 0 bases; unmatched bases: 2. Germline V lookup: CDR1 SGDLS, CDR2 YYNGEE. The CDR3 loop reads CASSVGLAGSYNEQFF. Written as DNA, the CDR3 is TGTGCCAGCAGCGTAGGGCTAGCGGGCTCCTACAATGAGCAGTTCTTC.

The chain couples TRBV4-3 to TRBJ1-4; D not resolved. The CDR3 is made up of 16 amino acids. Per germline, CDR1 LGHNA and CDR2 YSLEER. V dropped 0 bases and J dropped 12 bases, with 20 bases sitting between them. CDR3 nucleotides: TGCGCCAGCAGCCAAGATTGGGGTGTGTCGGGAAGGGAACTGTTTTTT. Protein sequence: CASSQDWGVSGRELFF.

J is TRBJ2-7 and V is TRBV5-6, with D maybe TRBD1 (5 bases). Germline V CDR1 and CDR2: SGHDT, YYEEEE. CDR3 length: 15 residues. Between the trimmed V and J ends, which lost 0 bases and 2 bases, there was a span of 12 bases. The CDR3 here is CASSLGAGITYEQYF. Written as DNA, the CDR3 is TGTGCCAGCAGCTTGGGGGCAGGGATCACCTACGAGCAGTACTTC.

This chain joins TRBV9 and TRBJ1-1; 7 bases are a match to TRBD1. Germline V gives CDR1 SGDLS, CDR2 YYNGEE. The CDR3 is made up of 15 amino acids. V trimming: 4 bases; J trimming: 3 bases; junction bases outside the gene matches: 9. The CDR3 sequence is CASSKNRGPDTEAFF. CDR3 nucleotide sequence: TGTGCCAGCAGCAAAAACAGGGGTCCGGACACTGAAGCTTTCTTT.

The chain couples TRBV2 to TRBJ2-1; 13 positions agree with TRBD2. The CDR3 totals 17 residues. J lost 7 bases, V lost 4 bases, and 10 bases had no gene match. Germline V gene sequence: CDR1 SNHLY, CDR2 FYNNEI. The CDR3 loop reads CASSGTSGSAFGNEQFF. The CDR3 nucleotides read TGTGCCAGCAGTGGGACTAGCGGGAGCGCCTTTGGGAATGAGCAGTTCTTC.

The rearrangement joins TRBV27 to TRBJ1-2; TRBD1 might be the D (6 bases). Trimming left V 5 bases short and J 1 base short, with 11 bases between. This CDR3 has 14 residues. Per the germline V gene, CDR1 is MNHEY and CDR2 is SMNVEV (reference sequence). The CDR3 region is CASSGLQGNYGYTF. The CDR3 DNA is TGTGCCAGCAGTGGCTTACAGGGTAACTATGGCTACACCTTC.

The chain links TRBV11-2 to TRBJ2-5; 10 bases agree with TRBD2. Germline V gives CDR1 SGHAT, CDR2 FQNNGV. This CDR3 contains 15 residues. V lost 2 bases to trimming and J lost 5 bases; unmatched junction nucleotides: 5. As DNA, the CDR3 is TGTGCCAGCAGCTTAACGCAACTAGCGGGGGAGACCCAGTACTTC. Protein: CASSLTQLAGETQYF.

The chain has TRBV4-3 and TRBJ2-7, with TRBD2 matching 11 bases. V dropped 1 base and J dropped 4; count of bases not matched to a gene: 6. The CDR3 runs 16 residues. Looked up from germline, CDR1 is LGHNA and CDR2 is YSLEER. The CDR3 reads CASSQGKGLADYEQYF. DNA of the CDR3: TGCGCCAGCAGCCAAGGGAAGGGACTAGCGGATTACGAGCAGTACTTC.

The gene calls are TRBV30 and TRBJ1-5, with 9 positions matching TRBD1. The germline CDR1 and CDR2 sequences are GTSNPN and SVGIG (reference sequence). Trimming took 2 bases from V and 7 from J; bases not matched to a gene: 3. The CDR3 consists of 13 residues. CDR3 sequence: CAWSTGGDQPQHF. The CDR3 nucleotides are TGTGCCTGGAGTACAGGGGGCGACCAGCCCCAGCATTTT.

This rearrangement joins TRBV14 to TRBJ2-5; D might be TRBD2 (5 bases). Trimming left V 4 bases short and J 4 bases short, with 13 bases between. The CDR3 consists of 14 residues. CDR1 and CDR2 (germline): SGHDN, FVKESK. The CDR3, as DNA: TGTGCCAGCAGCCGAGCCCCAGAGGGAGAGACCCAGTACTTC. Translated, it gives CASSRAPEGETQYF.

This clone has only one observation. The V call is TRBV6-5, the J call TRBJ2-3; a possible D gene is TRBD2 (6 bases). Germline-derived CDR1 and CDR2 are MNHEY and SVGAGI. The CDR3 has 15 amino acids. V lost 7 bases, J lost 5 bases, and 19 bases lay in between. CDR3 DNA sequence: TGTGCCAGCAATCCAAGCGGGTTGTTCAGAGATACGCAGTATTTT. This sequence encodes CASNPSGLFRDTQYF.

The chain has TRBV10-3 and TRBJ2-7, with D possibly matching TRBD1 (5 bases). The CDR3 sequence is 13 residues long. Trimming shortened V by 2 bases and J by 2 bases, and 7 bases separated the two germline ends. Germline V gene data show CDR1 as ENHRY and CDR2 as SYGVKD. CDR3 in amino acids: CAISEDSPYEQYF. Here the CDR3 DNA reads TGTGCCATCAGTGAGGACAGTCCCTACGAGCAGTACTTC.

The chain carries TRBV9 and TRBJ2-1; unclear D gene. Trimming took 0 bases from V and 6 from J, leaving 7 bases between them. In germline, CDR1 is SGDLS, CDR2 YYNGEE. The CDR3 loop spans 13 amino acids. CDR3 DNA sequence: TGTGCCAGCAGCGTAGATAGTACCAATGAGCAGTTCTTC. This sequence encodes CASSVDSTNEQFF.

The V and J genes are TRBV29-1 and TRBJ2-7, with 8 bases matching TRBD2. The CDR3 extends over 12 amino acids. Germline V CDR1 and CDR2: SQVTM, ANQGSEA. The V gene end was trimmed by 5 bases and the J gene end by 7 bases; junction bases not matched to a gene: 7. The CDR3: CSVSSGSSEQYF. CDR3 nucleotide sequence: TGCAGCGTTTCCAGCGGGAGCTCTGAGCAGTACTTC.

The chain links TRBV11-3 to TRBJ1-2; D is unclear. Trimming removed 4 bases at V and 4 bases at J, with 13 bases between. Germline CDR1 is SGHNT and CDR2 is YENEEA. The CDR3 sequence is 14 residues long. This chain's CDR3 is CASSSDGVTYGYTF. Written as DNA, the CDR3 is TGTGCCAGCAGCTCCGACGGAGTCACCTATGGCTACACCTTC.

The CDR3 DNA reads TGTGCCGGAGAAAGGGACAGGCAAGAGACCCAGTACTTC. Protein: CAGERDRQETQYF. V and J are TRBV2 and TRBJ2-5; 8 nucleotides line up with TRBD1. Germline lookup yields CDR1 SNHLY and CDR2 FYNNEI. This CDR3 region has 13 residues. V shed 11 bases, J shed 2 bases, and the junction held 7 bases outside the gene matches.

The chain is built from TRBV10-1 and TRBJ2-5; 7 positions match TRBD1. CDR3 size: 15 residues. Germline CDR1 is WNHNN and CDR2 is SYGVQD (reference sequence). The junction had 13 bases not matched to a gene; V was cut back by 7 bases and J by 5 bases. The CDR3 spells CASTEKTGLGETQYF. In DNA form, the CDR3 reads TGCGCCAGCACTGAAAAGACAGGGTTAGGTGAGACCCAGTACTTC.

Note on this clone: An end of the junction does not agree with germline; a read error may underlie this. V usage is TRBV7-7 and J usage is TRBJ1-1, with TRBD1 matching 7 bases. CDR1 and CDR2 (germline): SSHAT, FNYEAQ (reference sequence). The CDR3 is 13 residues long. DNA of the CDR3: TGTGCTAGCAGTGAGACAGGGTTATCTGAAGCTTTCTTT. Its protein product is CASSETGLSEAFF.

In regard to this clone: The sample holds other DNA sequences that translate to the same CDR3. V gene TRBV19 combines with J gene TRBJ2-5; D possibly corresponds to TRBD2 (6 bases). CDR1 is LNHDA, CDR2 SQIVND, per germline (reference sequence). Trimming removed 1 base at V and 4 bases at J, with 7 bases between. The CDR3 runs 13 residues. CDR3 sequence (DNA): TGTGCCAGTAGTATAGTGGGGGGAGAGACCCAGTACTTC. It translates to CASSIVGGETQYF.

The rearrangement joins TRBV15 to TRBJ2-2; D possibly corresponds to TRBD1 (6 bases). The V gene lost 5 bases and the J gene lost 6 bases, with 25 bases spanning the gap. The CDR3 is made up of 18 amino acids. The germline gives CDR1 LNHNV, CDR2 YYDKDF (reference sequence). The DNA for the CDR3 is TGTGCCACCAGCGGGACGACAGGAGTTCGGTTGCCATCCGGGGAGCTGTTTTTT. This sequence encodes CATSGTTGVRLPSGELFF.

This sequence joins TRBV4-1 and TRBJ2-1; D remains unclear. Between the trimmed V and J ends, which lost 3 bases and 6 bases, there was a span of 3 bases. The germline gives CDR1 MGHRA, CDR2 YSYEKL. The CDR3 spans 11 residues. DNA of the CDR3: TGCGCCAGCAGCCATCTCAATGAGCAGTTCTTC. It translates to CASSHLNEQFF.

The gene calls are TRBV5-1 and TRBJ1-4; unclear D gene. The germline V gene encodes CDR1 SGHRS and CDR2 YFSETQ. The CDR3 contains 18 residues. Trimming cost V 0 bases and J 0 bases, with 15 bases left between them. The CDR3 here is CASSLAWTQAATNEKLFF. The CDR3 region has the DNA TGCGCCAGCAGCTTGGCCTGGACTCAAGCTGCAACTAATGAAAAACTGTTTTTT.

This clone was counted once. The chain is built from TRBV30 and TRBJ2-2; no reliable D call. The germline gives CDR1 GTSNPN, CDR2 SVGIG (reference sequence). The CDR3 spans 12 residues. V was shortened by 2 bases and J by 6 bases, with 7 bases between the two germline ends. CDR3 in DNA: TGTGCCTGGAGTCGGGTACCCGGGGAGCTGTTTTTT. It codes for CAWSRVPGELFF.

This clone was observed a few times. This chain joins TRBV19 and TRBJ2-2; D ambiguous. The CDR3 has 14 residues. Per germline, CDR1 LNHDA and CDR2 SQIVND (reference sequence). V was cut by 8 bases and J by 0 bases, with 10 bases left in between. In DNA form, the CDR3 reads TGTGCCAGTCTCCAGGCACCGAACACCGGGGAGCTGTTTTTT. Translation gives CASLQAPNTGELFF.

The V call is TRBV2, the J call TRBJ1-2; D perhaps matches TRBD1 (5 bases). This CDR3 is built from 12 residues. Germline CDR1 and CDR2: SNHLY and FYNNEI. V lost 3 bases to trimming and J lost 4 bases, with 6 bases between them. This CDR3 is CASSDRAYGYTF. The DNA for the CDR3 is TGTGCCAGCAGTGACAGGGCCTATGGCTACACCTTC.

The rearrangement uses TRBV27 and TRBJ2-1, with no clear D. The CDR3 is 12 amino acids. The V gene's germline CDR1 is MNHEY and CDR2 SMNVEV (reference sequence). V was shortened by 0 bases and J by 5 bases, with 2 bases between the two germline ends. The CDR3 protein is CASSLSDNEQFF. The DNA of the CDR3 is TGTGCCAGCAGTTTATCCGACAATGAGCAGTTCTTC.

The chain's CDR3 is CAIGLTQYQETQYF. CDR3 nucleotides: TGTGCCATCGGGCTCACCCAGTACCAAGAGACCCAGTACTTC. V usage is TRBV10-3 and J usage is TRBJ2-5; D remains unclear. CDR1 is ENHRY, CDR2 SYGVKD, per germline. The germline V and J ends were trimmed by 8 bases and 0 bases, with 13 bases remaining between them. CDR3 size: 14 residues.

The rearrangement uses TRBV6-8 and TRBJ1-1; 9 bases align to TRBD1. Germline CDR1 is MNHGY and CDR2 is SAAAGT. This CDR3 is built from 19 residues. Trimming removed 0 bases from V and 5 bases from J; junction bases left unmatched: 16. DNA for the CDR3: TGTGCCAGCAGTTACTCGAATGGCGACCACCGGACAGGGGAGACTGAAGCTTTCTTT. Translated: CASSYSNGDHRTGETEAFF.